Sequencing of this T cell receptor beta chain was carried out in a study of T cells after yellow fever vaccination. The wider study: Preparation used SMART-Seq v4 Ultra Low Input for the low-cell-number fractions.

The CDR3 totals 14 residues. Germline loops: CDR1 KGHSH, CDR2 LQKENI. With 8 bases removed from V and 0 bases from J, the gap between germline ends came to 12 bases. Overall study results and limits: Some clonotypes, a small share, were shared between CD4 and CD8 compartments.

Only a few counts were recorded for this clonotype. Its antigen is currently unknown. The TCR cDNA carried a universal primer site and UMIs from 5'RACE template switching. TCRdb fed the 5' RACE reads into MiXCR, producing one record per CDR3 protein. The table includes just under 600,000 distinct CDR3 sequences, approximately 12% detected once. This sample comprised PBMCs, obtained on the day of the yellow fever booster vaccination. This chain links TRBV18 with TRBJ2-3; no reliable D call. This receptor was taken from a man younger than 45 who received the YFV17D yellow fever vaccine. CDR3 sequence reads: CASGGSLSTDTQYF. CDR3 coding DNA: TGTGCCAGCGGTGGTAGTCTCAGCACAGATACGCAGTATTTT.